These 13 T cell receptor beta chains originate from one sample sequenced in a study of human T cells and chemical hapten exposure. TCRdb re-derived calls from the RACE reads in MiXCR, one entry per CDR3 protein. This sample has over 300,000 distinct CDR3 sequences, with roughly 5% found just once. Time point here: pre-sensitization, week 0. Sample treatment: therapeutic diphenylcyclopropenone sensitization with weekly scalp DPC. The source material was whole blood, sampled in connection with sensitization to the hapten diphenylcyclopropenone (DPC). Source of these receptors: a woman aged 50 to 60 with alopecia areata. Some clones in this sample may be carry-over from other donors' samples.

This clonotype was counted between two and nine times. The chain is built from TRBV14 and TRBJ1-2; D might be TRBD1 (5 bases). CDR3 length equals 16 residues. The V end was cut by 5 bases, the J end by 3 bases, with 19 bases between. The germline V gene encodes CDR1 SGHDN and CDR2 FVKESK. DNA for the CDR3: TGTGCCAGCAGCGAAGCGCCAAGCACCAGGGACTATGGCTACACCTTC. Its translation is CASSEAPSTRDYGYTF.

This clonotype came up many times. This rearrangement joins TRBV9 to TRBJ2-4; 8 bases are a match to TRBD2. The CDR3 is 16 residues long. CDR1 SGDLS and CDR2 YYNGEE come from the germline V gene. With V trimmed by 0 bases and J by 8 bases, 10 bases remained unmatched. The CDR3 coding sequence is TGTGCCAGCAGCGTAGGACTCGGGGGGGCTAGAGACATTCAGTACTTC. Translation: CASSVGLGGARDIQYF.

This clonotype was counted a few times. This chain links TRBV14 with TRBJ2-3; 9 bases line up with TRBD2. V lost 2 bases, J lost 3 bases, and 3 bases stayed unmatched. This CDR3 spans 15 amino acids. Germline CDR1 reads SGHDN; CDR2 reads FVKESK. This chain's CDR3 is CASSQWLAGTDTQYF. Written as DNA, the CDR3 is TGTGCCAGCAGCCAATGGCTAGCGGGAACAGATACGCAGTATTTT. The full variable domain, its missing parts supplied by reference TRBV14 and TRBJ2-3, is EAGVTQFPSHSVIEKGQTVTLRCDPISGHDNLYWYRRVMGKEIKFLLHFVKESKQDESGMPNNRFLAERTGGTYSTLKVQPAELEDSGVYFCASSQWLAGTDTQYFGPGTRLTVL.

This clonotype has only a few counts. V and J are TRBV7-8 and TRBJ1-1; D is undetermined. Deletions cut 1 base from V and 1 base from J, with 7 bases between. The CDR3 runs 14 residues. CDR1 and CDR2 from the germline V gene are SGHVS and FQNEAQ. CDR3 nucleotides: TGTGCCAGCAGCTTAGAAATCGGGAACACTGAAGCTTTCTTT. This encodes CASSLEIGNTEAFF.

The gene calls are TRBV7-2 and TRBJ2-1; D remains ambiguous. The CDR3 contains 13 residues. V lost 5 bases and J lost 9, with 14 bases in between. The V gene's germline CDR1 is SGHTA and CDR2 FQGNSA. This chain's CDR3 is CASSPRLDGEQFF. DNA of the CDR3: TGTGCCAGCAGCCCCCGTTTAGACGGTGAGCAGTTCTTC. Supplemented by reference TRBV7-2 and TRBJ2-1, the full variable domain reads GAGVSQSPSNKVTEKGKDVELRCDPISGHTALYWYRQSLGQGLEFLIYFQGNSAPDKSGLPSDRFSAERTGGSVSTLTIQRTQQEDSAVYLCASSPRLDGEQFFGPGTRLTVL.

This clonotype was seen at least ten times. The chain joins TRBV4-2 to TRBJ2-5; D is unclear. This CDR3 spans 14 amino acids. Germline V CDR1 and CDR2: LGHNA, YNFKEQ. The V end lost 1 base, the J end lost 6 bases, and 12 bases lay between the germline ends. For the CDR3, the DNA is TGTGCCAGCAGCCAAGGGGGTTCTGAAAAGACCCAGTACTTC. This translates into CASSQGGSEKTQYF.

The chain uses TRBV28 and TRBJ1-2; a weak D match, TRBD1 (5 bases). Between the trimmed V and J ends, which lost 5 bases and 4 bases, there was a span of 20 bases. The CDR3 is made up of 16 amino acids. Germline CDR1 MDHEN, CDR2 SYDVKM. The DNA of the CDR3 is TGTGCCAGCAGTGAACCCTCCGGGACGAAGATCTATGGCTACACCTTC. This encodes CASSEPSGTKIYGYTF.

This clonotype was detected only a few times. The chain employs TRBV6-5 and TRBJ1-4; D is unresolved. From germline, CDR1 is MNHEY and CDR2 SVGAGI. The CDR3 spans 12 residues. The V and J ends lost 6 bases and 6 bases respectively, with 8 bases between them. For the CDR3, the DNA is TGTGCCAGCAGAGGAGAGTATGAAAAACTGTTTTTT. This encodes CASRGEYEKLFF.

This clonotype was recorded at least ten times. This chain links TRBV12-3 or TRBV12-4 with TRBJ2-3; 11 nucleotides agree with TRBD2. After removal of 1 base from V and 5 bases from J, the junction contained 8 bases not matched to a gene. This CDR3 region has 17 residues. Written as DNA, the CDR3 is TGTGCCAGCAGTTTAGACCTAGCGGGAGGCCAAGAAGATACGCAGTATTTT. This gives the protein CASSLDLAGGQEDTQYF.

This clonotype was counted a few times. The chain is built from TRBV10-3 and TRBJ1-2, with unresolved D. V was trimmed by 2 bases and J by 0 bases, leaving 13 bases between them. Per the germline V gene, CDR1 is ENHRY and CDR2 is SYGVKD. CDR3 length: 16 amino acids. Written as DNA, the CDR3 is TGTGCCATCAGTGAGACTTGGACGGGCCCTAACTATGGCTACACCTTC. It translates to CAISETWTGPNYGYTF.

This clonotype showed up many times. This sequence joins TRBV9 and TRBJ2-1, with 10 bases matching TRBD2. The V gene end was trimmed by 5 bases and the J gene end by 9 bases; junction bases not matched to a gene: 5. CDR3 length: 13 residues. Looked up from germline, CDR1 is SGDLS and CDR2 is YYNGEE. CDR3 amino acids: CASRASGSGEQFF. In DNA, the CDR3 is TGTGCCAGCAGGGCTAGCGGGAGCGGTGAGCAGTTCTTC.

This clonotype was found a few times. V is TRBV6-6 and J is TRBJ2-3, with TRBD2 matching 9 bases. Germline CDR1 MNHNY, CDR2 SVGAGI (reference sequence). This CDR3 has 16 residues. J was trimmed by 5 bases and V by 5 bases; bases with no gene match: 11. DNA of the CDR3: TGTGCCAGCAGTCACCCGGCGAGCGGGGGGTTAGATACGCAGTATTTT. Amino acid sequence: CASSHPASGGLDTQYF.

The gene calls are TRBV7-9 and TRBJ1-1; D unclear. This CDR3 is 14 amino acids long. Germline CDR1 SEHNR, CDR2 FQNEAQ (reference sequence). Between the trimmed V and J ends, which lost 2 bases and 2 bases, there was a span of 9 bases. CDR3 residues: CASSLLPENTEAFF. The CDR3, as DNA: TGTGCCAGCAGCTTATTACCGGAAAACACTGAAGCTTTCTTT.